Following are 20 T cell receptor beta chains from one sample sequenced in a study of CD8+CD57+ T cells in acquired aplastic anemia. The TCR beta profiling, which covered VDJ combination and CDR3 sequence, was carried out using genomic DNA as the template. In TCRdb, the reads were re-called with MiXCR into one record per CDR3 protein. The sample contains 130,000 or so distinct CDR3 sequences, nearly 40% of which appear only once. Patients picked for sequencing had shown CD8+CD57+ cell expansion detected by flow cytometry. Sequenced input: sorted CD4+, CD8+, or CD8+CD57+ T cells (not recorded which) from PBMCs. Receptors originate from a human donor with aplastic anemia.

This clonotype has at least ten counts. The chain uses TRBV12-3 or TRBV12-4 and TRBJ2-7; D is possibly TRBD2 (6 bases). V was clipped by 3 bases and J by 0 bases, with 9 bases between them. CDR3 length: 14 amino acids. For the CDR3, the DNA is TGTGCCAGCAGTTTCGGGGACTTCTCCTACGAGCAGTACTTC. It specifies CASSFGDFSYEQYF.

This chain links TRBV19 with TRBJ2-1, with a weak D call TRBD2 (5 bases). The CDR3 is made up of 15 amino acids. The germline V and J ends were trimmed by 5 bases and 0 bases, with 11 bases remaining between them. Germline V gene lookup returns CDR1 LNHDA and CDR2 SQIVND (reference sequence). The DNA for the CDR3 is TGTGCCAGTAGTCGGGGTCCTAGCTCCTACAATGAGCAGTTCTTC. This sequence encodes CASSRGPSSYNEQFF. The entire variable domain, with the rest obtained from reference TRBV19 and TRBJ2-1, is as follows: DGGITQSPKYLFRKEGQNVTLSCEQNLNHDAMYWYRQDPGQGLRLIYYSQIVNDFQKGDIAEGYSVSREKKESFPLTVTSAQKNPTAFYLCASSRGPSSYNEQFFGPGTRLTVL.

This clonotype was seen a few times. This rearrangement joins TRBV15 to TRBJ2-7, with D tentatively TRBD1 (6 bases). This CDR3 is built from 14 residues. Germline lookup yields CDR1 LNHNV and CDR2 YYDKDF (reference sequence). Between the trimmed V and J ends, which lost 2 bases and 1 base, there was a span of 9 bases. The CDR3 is CATSRSGQSYEQYF. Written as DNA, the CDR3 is TGTGCCACCAGCAGATCCGGACAGTCCTACGAGCAGTACTTC.

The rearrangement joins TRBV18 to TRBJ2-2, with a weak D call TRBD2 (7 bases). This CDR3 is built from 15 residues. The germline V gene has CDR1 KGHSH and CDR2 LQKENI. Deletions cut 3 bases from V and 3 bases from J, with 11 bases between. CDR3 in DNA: TGTGCCAGCTCACCCGGGGGGCCCGACACCGGGGAGCTGTTTTTT. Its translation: CASSPGGPDTGELFF.

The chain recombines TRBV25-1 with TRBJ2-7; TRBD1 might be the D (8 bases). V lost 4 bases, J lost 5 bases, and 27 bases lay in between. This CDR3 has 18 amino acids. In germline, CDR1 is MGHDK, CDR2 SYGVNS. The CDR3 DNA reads TGTGCCAGCAGTGGGGGGGGCAGGGGGAGGACAGGGCCAAACGAGCAGTACTTC. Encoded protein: CASSGGGRGRTGPNEQYF.

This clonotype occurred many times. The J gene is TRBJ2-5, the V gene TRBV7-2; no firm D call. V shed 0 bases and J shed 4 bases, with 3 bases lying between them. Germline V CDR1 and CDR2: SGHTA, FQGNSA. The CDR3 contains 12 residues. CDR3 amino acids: CASSLAPETQYF. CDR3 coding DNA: TGTGCCAGCAGCTTAGCCCCAGAGACCCAGTACTTC.

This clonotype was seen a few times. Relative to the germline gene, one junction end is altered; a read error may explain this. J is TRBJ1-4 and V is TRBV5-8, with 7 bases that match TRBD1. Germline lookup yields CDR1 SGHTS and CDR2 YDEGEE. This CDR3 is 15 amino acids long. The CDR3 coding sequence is TGTGCCAGCAGTTTGGTGCGACAGGGTAATGAAAAACTGTTTTTT. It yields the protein CASSLVRQGNEKLFF.

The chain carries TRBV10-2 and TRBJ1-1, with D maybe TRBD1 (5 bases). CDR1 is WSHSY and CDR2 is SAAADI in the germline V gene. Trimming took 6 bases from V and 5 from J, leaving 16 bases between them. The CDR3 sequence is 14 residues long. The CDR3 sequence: CASSLDSFRTEAFF. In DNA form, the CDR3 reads TGCGCCAGCAGCTTAGACAGTTTTCGGACTGAAGCTTTCTTT.

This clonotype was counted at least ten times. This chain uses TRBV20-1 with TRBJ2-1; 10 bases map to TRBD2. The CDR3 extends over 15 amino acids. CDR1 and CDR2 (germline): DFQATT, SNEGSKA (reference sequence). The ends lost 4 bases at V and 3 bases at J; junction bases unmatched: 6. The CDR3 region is CSATGLAEFYNEQFF. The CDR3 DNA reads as TGCAGTGCTACTGGACTAGCGGAGTTCTACAATGAGCAGTTCTTC.

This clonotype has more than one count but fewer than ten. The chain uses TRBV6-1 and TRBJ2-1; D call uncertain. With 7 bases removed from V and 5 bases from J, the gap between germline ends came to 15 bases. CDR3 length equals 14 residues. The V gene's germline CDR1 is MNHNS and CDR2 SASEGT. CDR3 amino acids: CASKKDPHNNEQFF. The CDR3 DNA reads TGTGCCAGCAAGAAGGACCCCCACAACAATGAGCAGTTCTTC.

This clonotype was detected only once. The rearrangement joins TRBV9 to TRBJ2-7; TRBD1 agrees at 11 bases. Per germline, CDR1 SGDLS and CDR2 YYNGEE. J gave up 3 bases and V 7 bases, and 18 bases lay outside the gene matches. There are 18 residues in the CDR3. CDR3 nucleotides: TGTGCCAGCCGCGAGGCAGTCGGGACAGGGGGTTTCATCTACGAGCAGTACGTC. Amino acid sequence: CASREAVGTGGFIYEQYV.

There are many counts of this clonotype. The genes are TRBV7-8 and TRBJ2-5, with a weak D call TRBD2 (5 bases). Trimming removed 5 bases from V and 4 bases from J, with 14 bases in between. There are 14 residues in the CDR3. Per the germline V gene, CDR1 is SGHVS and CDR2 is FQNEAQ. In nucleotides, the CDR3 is TGTGCCAGCAGCCACGGTTCGGCGGGAGAGACCCAGTACTTC. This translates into CASSHGSAGETQYF.

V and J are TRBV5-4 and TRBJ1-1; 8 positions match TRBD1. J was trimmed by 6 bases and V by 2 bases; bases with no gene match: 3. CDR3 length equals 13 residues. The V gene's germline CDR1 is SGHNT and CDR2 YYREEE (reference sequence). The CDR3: CASSFLQGAEAFF. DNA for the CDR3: TGTGCCAGCAGCTTTTTACAGGGGGCTGAAGCTTTCTTT.

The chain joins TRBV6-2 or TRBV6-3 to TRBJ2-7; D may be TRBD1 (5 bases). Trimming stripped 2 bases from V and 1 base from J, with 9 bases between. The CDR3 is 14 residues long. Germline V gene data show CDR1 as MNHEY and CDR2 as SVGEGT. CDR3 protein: CASSYRGPSYEQYF. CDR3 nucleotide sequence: TGTGCCAGCAGTTACAGGGGTCCTTCCTACGAGCAGTACTTC.

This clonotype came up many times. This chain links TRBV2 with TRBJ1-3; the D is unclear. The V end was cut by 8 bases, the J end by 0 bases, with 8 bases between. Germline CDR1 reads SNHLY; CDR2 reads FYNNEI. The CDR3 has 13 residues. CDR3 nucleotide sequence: TGTGCCAGCGGGGTCCTCTCTGGAAACACCATATATTTT. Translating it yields CASGVLSGNTIYF. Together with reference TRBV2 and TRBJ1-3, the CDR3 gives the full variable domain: EPEVTQTPSHQVTQMGQEVILRCVPISNHLYFYWYRQILGQKVEFLVSFYNNEISEKSEIFDDQFSVERPDGSNFTLKIRSTKLEDSAMYFCASGVLSGNTIYFGEGSWLTVV.

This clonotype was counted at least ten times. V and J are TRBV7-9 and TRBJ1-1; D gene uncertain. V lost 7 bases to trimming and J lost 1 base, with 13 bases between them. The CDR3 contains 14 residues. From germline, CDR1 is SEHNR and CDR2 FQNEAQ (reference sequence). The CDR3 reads CASILSGPNTEAFF. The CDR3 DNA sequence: TGTGCCAGCATCCTATCCGGGCCGAACACTGAAGCTTTCTTT. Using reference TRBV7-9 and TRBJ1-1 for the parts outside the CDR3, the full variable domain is DTGVSQNPRHKITKRGQNVTFRCDPISEHNRLYWYRQTLGQGPEFLTYFQNEAQLEKSRLLSDRFSAERPKGSFSTLEIQRTEQGDSAMYLCASILSGPNTEAFFGQGTRLTVV.

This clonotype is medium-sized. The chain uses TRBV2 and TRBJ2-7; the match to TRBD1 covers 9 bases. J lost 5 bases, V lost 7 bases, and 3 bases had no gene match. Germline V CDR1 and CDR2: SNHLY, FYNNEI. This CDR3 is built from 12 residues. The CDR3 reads CASTRTGDEQYV. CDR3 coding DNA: TGTGCCAGCACAAGGACAGGGGACGAGCAGTACGTC.

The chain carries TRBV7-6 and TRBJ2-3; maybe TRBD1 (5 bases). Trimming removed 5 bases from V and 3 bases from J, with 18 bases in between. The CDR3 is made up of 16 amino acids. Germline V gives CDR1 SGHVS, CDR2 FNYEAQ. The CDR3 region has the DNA TGTGCCAGCAGCCCGGGCGGTGGCCGGACAACAGATACGCAGTATTTT. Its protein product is CASSPGGGRTTDTQYF.

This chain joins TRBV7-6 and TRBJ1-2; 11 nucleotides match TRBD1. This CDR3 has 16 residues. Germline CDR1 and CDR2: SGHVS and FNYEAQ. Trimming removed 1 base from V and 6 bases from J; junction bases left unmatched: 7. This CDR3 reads CASSLGPGQGADGYTF. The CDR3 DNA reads TGTGCCAGCAGCTTAGGGCCCGGACAGGGGGCGGATGGCTACACCTTC.

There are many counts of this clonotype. CDR3 DNA: TGTGCCAGCAGTGAAGTAAATAGGGCCGAGCAGTACGTC. It specifies CASSEVNRAEQYV. This chain links TRBV6-1 with TRBJ2-7, with D unclear. This CDR3 is 13 amino acids long. From germline, CDR1 is MNHNS and CDR2 SASEGT. Trimming took off 1 base at V and 6 bases at J, with 10 bases between the two ends.